A selection of T cell receptor beta chains follows, all from one sample in a study of T cell repertoires in cytomegalovirus infection. TCRdb redid the calling of the reads with MiXCR, one entry per CDR3 protein. The data show about 140,000 distinct CDR3 sequences, roughly 6% seen once. Source material: PBMCs. These receptors all come from a human donor in good health (CMV status not recorded). Some clones in this sample may be carry-over from other donors' samples. Each CDR3 is given without its conserved first and last residue. Fields, in order: CDR3 protein, J gene, V gene.

CDR3 protein: ASSRDTPTTGELF; J gene: TRBJ2-2; V gene: TRBV25-1
CDR3 protein: ASGLGLLTWGEQY; J gene: TRBJ2-7; V gene: TRBV6-2/TRBV6-3
CDR3 protein: ASNLDRGRTEAF; J gene: TRBJ1-1; V gene: TRBV19
CDR3 protein: ASSSGRNEKLF; J gene: TRBJ1-4; V gene: TRBV28
CDR3 protein: ASSPGQAYNEQF; J gene: TRBJ2-1; V gene: TRBV6-2/TRBV6-3
CDR3 protein: ASSLARTGNEKLF; J gene: TRBJ1-4; V gene: TRBV7-2
CDR3 protein: ASSPSGGAGYEPQH; J gene: TRBJ1-5; V gene: TRBV6-5
CDR3 protein: ASSAVFKGNTIY; J gene: TRBJ1-3; V gene: TRBV7-4
CDR3 protein: ASSSLAGGSDEQF; J gene: TRBJ2-1; V gene: TRBV5-1
CDR3 protein: ASSAAGQGSGYT; J gene: TRBJ1-2; V gene: TRBV28
CDR3 protein: ASSLSSRNEQF; J gene: TRBJ2-1; V gene: TRBV7-3
CDR3 protein: ASSQARVANTGELF; J gene: TRBJ2-2; V gene: TRBV14
CDR3 protein: ASSLFLGQPNTGELF; J gene: TRBJ2-2; V gene: TRBV7-8
CDR3 protein: ASSRTDLTDTQY; J gene: TRBJ2-3; V gene: TRBV7-9
CDR3 protein: ASSRFGGQTGELF; J gene: TRBJ2-2; V gene: TRBV7-6
CDR3 protein: ASSLTSIAYNEQF; J gene: TRBJ2-1; V gene: TRBV28
CDR3 protein: ATSRVKGSTNEKLF; J gene: TRBJ1-4; V gene: TRBV15
CDR3 protein: ASSLTGRRSNEKLF; J gene: TRBJ1-4; V gene: TRBV7-9
CDR3 protein: AISRDYETQY; J gene: TRBJ2-5; V gene: TRBV10-3
CDR3 protein: AIGWTNEKLF; J gene: TRBJ1-4; V gene: TRBV19
CDR3 protein: SVGAGGPTDTQY; J gene: TRBJ2-3; V gene: TRBV29-1
CDR3 protein: ASSPQVQDYGYT; J gene: TRBJ1-2; V gene: TRBV7-3
CDR3 protein: ASSPPRGWNTEAF; J gene: TRBJ1-1; V gene: TRBV3-1
CDR3 protein: ASSSEGSTYGYT; J gene: TRBJ1-2; V gene: TRBV7-2
CDR3 protein: AISEGRSLYEQY; J gene: TRBJ2-7; V gene: TRBV10-3
CDR3 protein: ASSEGLAGDTQY; J gene: TRBJ2-3; V gene: TRBV7-3
CDR3 protein: ASSTDNRGPNYGYT; J gene: TRBJ1-2; V gene: TRBV7-9
CDR3 protein: ASSDRTGNKPGNTIY; J gene: TRBJ1-3; V gene: TRBV6-6
CDR3 protein: ASSFKGSPYEQY; J gene: TRBJ2-7; V gene: TRBV7-3
CDR3 protein: ASSDDRGHKNIQY; J gene: TRBJ2-4; V gene: TRBV2
CDR3 protein: ASSLGVPGELF; J gene: TRBJ2-2; V gene: TRBV7-3
CDR3 protein: ASSLVPGGRYGYT; J gene: TRBJ1-2; V gene: TRBV12-3/TRBV12-4
CDR3 protein: ASSSSRDLGEQY; J gene: TRBJ2-7; V gene: TRBV7-2
CDR3 protein: ASSQDLHRGSTGELF; J gene: TRBJ2-2; V gene: TRBV4-2
CDR3 protein: ASSPRGGGSSGNTIY; J gene: TRBJ1-3; V gene: TRBV7-6
CDR3 protein: ASSEQF; J gene: TRBJ2-1; V gene: TRBV7-9
CDR3 protein: ASSPGGSNQPQH; J gene: TRBJ1-5; V gene: TRBV7-9
CDR3 protein: ASSLAGFGQPQH; J gene: TRBJ1-5; V gene: TRBV7-9
CDR3 protein: ASSLSEGYT; J gene: TRBJ1-2; V gene: TRBV7-9
CDR3 protein: ASRTGTNNSPLH; J gene: TRBJ1-6; V gene: TRBV13
CDR3 protein: ASSLGGNSPLH; J gene: TRBJ1-6; V gene: TRBV7-2
CDR3 protein: ASSLRLAGATDTQY; J gene: TRBJ2-3; V gene: TRBV11-2
CDR3 protein: ASSRGTGDLSAF; J gene: TRBJ1-1; V gene: TRBV7-2
CDR3 protein: SVTGQGFQETQY; J gene: TRBJ2-5; V gene: TRBV29-1